The rows below give T cell receptor beta chains drawn from one sample of a study of shared clonotypes between healthy human individuals. TCRdb's table, derived via immunoSEQ multiplex PCR, lists solely in-frame clones and lacks some. The table lists just over 2,000,000 clones, roughly 95% of them singletons, with 1.1% in the top ten. Sequenced input: naive CD8+ T cells sorted from blood. The receptors here all came from a young man in good health. Each CDR3 is given with its conserved first and last residue. D genes are given only for firm matches. Size is omitted from some rows. Given values are once, few, many or a class for expanded clones.

size: .; J: TRBJ2-2; V: TRBV19; D: .; DNA: TGTGCCAGTAGTATAGCCTACACCGGGGAGCTGTTTTTT; CDR3: CASSIAYTGELFF
size: once; J: TRBJ2-7; V: TRBV5-1; D: .; DNA: TGCGCCAGCAGCTTGGTTGGGGGGGCCATGTACGAGCAGTACTTC; CDR3: CASSLVGGAMYEQYF
size: .; J: TRBJ1-2; V: TRBV28; D: TRBD1; DNA: TGTGCCAGCAGTTTATTTCCAGGGGGCAGTACCTATGGCTACACCTTC; CDR3: CASSLFPGGSTYGYTF
size: .; J: TRBJ2-5; V: TRBV4-1; D: TRBD1; DNA: TGCGCCAGCAGCCAAGATGGACAGGGTGGGGAGACCCAGTACTTC; CDR3: CASSQDGQGGETQYF
size: .; J: TRBJ1-1; V: TRBV25-1; D: .; DNA: TGTGCCAGCAGTGAATATTTAAAAAGACCCGAGGCTTTCTTT; CDR3: CASSEYLKRPEAFF
size: once; J: TRBJ2-2; V: TRBV7-9; D: .; DNA: TGTGCCAGCAGCTTCATACAGGGGAACACCGGGGAGCTGTTTTTT; CDR3: CASSFIQGNTGELFF
size: .; J: TRBJ2-7; V: TRBV7-9; D: .; DNA: TGTGCCAGCAGCCGGGCAGGGGCCTACGAGCAGTACTTC; CDR3: CASSRAGAYEQYF
size: .; J: TRBJ1-2; V: TRBV27; D: .; DNA: TGTGCCAGCACCCCGGCTGGGGCAGGGCAAGGCTACACCTTC; CDR3: CASTPAGAGQGYTF
size: .; J: TRBJ2-7; V: TRBV4-1; D: .; DNA: TGCGCCAGCAGTCCTACCGGGACTGCAACCTACGAGCAGTACTTC; CDR3: CASSPTGTATYEQYF
size: .; J: TRBJ1-1; V: TRBV5-1; D: TRBD1; DNA: TGCGCCAGCAGCTATACAGGGGTCGAGTCTGAAGCTTTCTTT; CDR3: CASSYTGVESEAFF
size: .; J: TRBJ2-1; V: TRBV12-5; D: TRBD2; DNA: TGTGCTAGTGGTTTGGTAGGGTTAGCGGGAGGGCCGGCCCATGAGCAGTTCTTC; CDR3: CASGLVGLAGGPAHEQFF
size: .; J: TRBJ2-1; V: TRBV7-6; D: TRBD2; DNA: TGTGCCAGCAGCTCCCTCCTAGCGGGGGGGGCGAATGAGCAGTTCTTC; CDR3: CASSSLLAGGANEQFF
size: .; J: TRBJ2-1; V: TRBV11-2; D: .; DNA: TGTGCCAGCAGCCGAACCAATGAGCAGTTCTTC; CDR3: CASSRTNEQFF
size: .; J: TRBJ2-5; V: TRBV28; D: .; DNA: TGTGCCAGCAGTCCCCTCCAAGAGACCCAGTACTTC; CDR3: CASSPLQETQYF
size: .; J: TRBJ2-3; V: TRBV4-1; D: TRBD2; DNA: TGCGCCAGCAGCTTTTACGGGGGGGATACGCAGTATTTT; CDR3: CASSFYGGDTQYF
size: once; J: TRBJ1-1; V: TRBV6-5; D: .; DNA: TGTGCCAGCAGTTACTTTGAGGGGGACACTGAAGCTTTCTTT; CDR3: CASSYFEGDTEAFF
size: .; J: TRBJ1-2; V: TRBV28; D: .; DNA: TGTGCCAGCAGTGGATTCCTGACCTGGGGGATGGACTATGGCTACACCTTC; CDR3: CASSGFLTWGMDYGYTF
size: once; J: TRBJ2-7; V: TRBV6-5; D: TRBD1; DNA: TGTGCCAGCAAACAGGGGGCCCCGAGCTCCTACGAGCAGTACTTC; CDR3: CASKQGAPSSYEQYF
size: .; J: TRBJ1-5; V: TRBV11-2; D: .; DNA: TGTGCCAGCAGCTTAGCAGACTCCAATCAGCCCCAGCATTTT; CDR3: CASSLADSNQPQHF
size: .; J: TRBJ2-3; V: TRBV7-6; D: .; DNA: TGTGCCAGCAGCCTCAACCCAGAGGGCACAGATACGCAGTATTTT; CDR3: CASSLNPEGTDTQYF
size: .; J: TRBJ1-4; V: TRBV2; D: .; DNA: TGTGCCAGCAGTGCCCACACTGCAACTAATGAAAAACTGTTTTTT; CDR3: CASSAHTATNEKLFF